This entry is about one TCR beta chain. Germline V lookup: CDR1 KGHSH, CDR2 LQKENI. The V and J ends lost 4 bases and 7 bases respectively, with 17 bases between them. The CDR3 consists of 16 residues. This entry is derived from a study of long-term antiretroviral therapy in people with HIV. At survey level, the immunoSEQ assay was run in its v3.0 version. TCRdb keeps only in-frame clones here, not all; method: immunoSEQ multiplex PCR. The data hold fewer than 35,000 clones, with 82% observed a single time. The clonotype originates from a man in his fifties with HIV. The chain combines TRBV18 with TRBJ1-6; D is possibly TRBD1 (6 bases). The specimen was unsorted PBMCs, collected 2.9 years after starting antiretroviral therapy. CDR3 in DNA: TGTGCCAGCTCACGATCGGACAGCCTAAGGAATTCACCCCTCCACTTT. Protein sequence: CASSRSDSLRNSPLHF.